This record looks at one TCR beta chain sequence and its context. Its antigen remains unidentified. Method: immunoSEQ multiplex PCR; TCRdb's copy keeps in-frame clones and lacks some. The sample lists tens of thousands of clones; about 90% were seen once. The sample originates from a study of OX40 agonist ivuxolimab in advanced cancers. Study summary: Past anti-PD-1, anti-PD-L1 or anti-CTLA-4 therapy was accepted, and approximately 37% had received some.

Patients with a history of autoimmune disease or on systemic immunosuppression were excluded. General observations from the study: Fewer expanded clones were found on average in CD4+ than in CD8+ T cells.

The CDR3 has 17 amino acids. Germline-derived CDR1 and CDR2 are MGHRA and YSYEKL. With 0 bases clipped from V and 3 bases from J, the junction kept 10 bases outside the gene matches. This clonotype was obtained from an adult with an advanced solid tumor such as melanoma, head and neck, liver or kidney cancer. The sequencing used CD4+ or CD8+ T cells sorted from blood, collected in a trial of the OX40 agonist ivuxolimab. This chain links TRBV4-1 with TRBJ2-7, with 8 positions matching TRBD1. This chain's CDR3 is CASSQDGEQGDFYEQYF. The CDR3, as DNA: TGCGCCAGCAGCCAAGATGGGGAACAGGGGGACTTCTACGAGCAGTACTTC.